This is a list of T cell receptor beta chains from one sample in a study of T cell responses to AZD1222 COVID-19 vaccine. Sequencing was performed with immunoSEQ multiplex PCR; in TCRdb, only in-frame clones are kept and a portion is missing. Here the sample spans 75,000 to 90,000 clones, around four fifths being singletons. Specimen: peripheral blood, collected on day 0 of AZD1222 vaccination. All receptors come from an adult in good health. CDR3s include the opening cysteine and the closing phenylalanine or tryptophan. Each record gives: J gene, V gene, CDR3 length, clone size, D gene, CDR3 DNA, CDR3 protein. D genes are given only for firm matches. The listing skips clone size in some rows; elsewhere it reads once, few, many or a size class.

j_gene: TRBJ1-5; v_gene: TRBV25-1; len: 15; abundance: few; d_gene: .; CDR3nt: TGTGCCAGCAGTGAATCGAGAACGGGCAATCAGCCCCAGCATTTT; CDR3aa: CASSESRTGNQPQHF
j_gene: TRBJ2-5; v_gene: TRBV5-1; len: 15; abundance: .; d_gene: .; CDR3nt: TGCGCCAGCAGCCTCCCCCAGCGCGCCCAAGAGACCCAGTACTTC; CDR3aa: CASSLPQRAQETQYF
j_gene: TRBJ1-2; v_gene: TRBV28; len: 12; abundance: .; d_gene: .; CDR3nt: TGTGCCAGCAGTTTCACCTCTCAGGGCTACACCTTC; CDR3aa: CASSFTSQGYTF
j_gene: TRBJ2-5; v_gene: TRBV7-8; len: 15; abundance: once; d_gene: .; CDR3nt: TGTGCCAGCAGCTTAACCGGCCTCCCACAAGAGACCCAGTACTTC; CDR3aa: CASSLTGLPQETQYF
j_gene: TRBJ1-2; v_gene: TRBV5-1; len: 15; abundance: .; d_gene: TRBD1; CDR3nt: TGCGCCAGCAGCTCGACAGGGGAGGATAACTATGGCTACACCTTC; CDR3aa: CASSSTGEDNYGYTF
j_gene: TRBJ2-3; v_gene: TRBV10-2; len: 17; abundance: .; d_gene: TRBD2; CDR3nt: TGCGCCAGCAGTGAGTACCCCCTAGCGGGGTACACAGATACGCAGTATTTT; CDR3aa: CASSEYPLAGYTDTQYF
j_gene: TRBJ2-7; v_gene: TRBV27; len: 15; abundance: .; d_gene: .; CDR3nt: TGTGCCAGCAGTTCTCCCACTAGAAGCCGACTCGAGCAGTACTTC; CDR3aa: CASSSPTRSRLEQYF
j_gene: TRBJ2-1; v_gene: TRBV5-1; len: 14; abundance: .; d_gene: .; CDR3nt: TGCGCCAGCAGCTTGGACGGGCTGGGGGATGAGCAGTTCTTC; CDR3aa: CASSLDGLGDEQFF
j_gene: TRBJ1-2; v_gene: TRBV27; len: 15; abundance: .; d_gene: .; CDR3nt: TGTGCCACCCGAAGTAACGCAGGGAAGGACTATGGCTACACCTTC; CDR3aa: CATRSNAGKDYGYTF
j_gene: TRBJ2-7; v_gene: TRBV7-2; len: 16; abundance: .; d_gene: TRBD2; CDR3nt: TGTGCCAGCAGCACAGCGGGACTACCCACCAACTACGAGCAGTACTTC; CDR3aa: CASSTAGLPTNYEQYF
j_gene: TRBJ2-3; v_gene: TRBV9; len: 18; abundance: .; d_gene: TRBD1; CDR3nt: TGTGCCAGCAGCGTAGGGATGGGGGGACAGGGAAGCACAGATACGCAGTATTTT; CDR3aa: CASSVGMGGQGSTDTQYF
j_gene: TRBJ2-1; v_gene: TRBV11-1; len: 14; abundance: .; d_gene: .; CDR3nt: TGTGCCAGCAGCCGTGGACAGAACTACAATGAGCAGTTCTTC; CDR3aa: CASSRGQNYNEQFF
j_gene: TRBJ2-7; v_gene: TRBV2; len: 13; abundance: once; d_gene: .; CDR3nt: TGTGCCAGCGGAAGGATGCGCTCCTACGAGCAGTACTTC; CDR3aa: CASGRMRSYEQYF
j_gene: TRBJ1-2; v_gene: TRBV19; len: 15; abundance: few; d_gene: .; CDR3nt: TGTGCCAGTAGTATAGGGGCAGCACGGGCCTATGGCTACACCTTC; CDR3aa: CASSIGAARAYGYTF
j_gene: TRBJ1-1; v_gene: TRBV4-3; len: 13; abundance: few; d_gene: TRBD1; CDR3nt: TGCGCCAGCAGCAACCACAGGGGTACTGAAGCTTTCTTT; CDR3aa: CASSNHRGTEAFF
j_gene: TRBJ2-7; v_gene: TRBV6-1; len: 16; abundance: few; d_gene: TRBD2; CDR3nt: TGTGCCAGCAGTGAAGCACCTAGCGGGAGAGGGGACGAGCAGTACTTC; CDR3aa: CASSEAPSGRGDEQYF
j_gene: TRBJ2-3; v_gene: TRBV4-3; len: 16; abundance: .; d_gene: .; CDR3nt: TGCGCCAGCAGCCAAGATTTGAAGCGGACCACAGATACGCAGTATTTT; CDR3aa: CASSQDLKRTTDTQYF
j_gene: TRBJ2-1; v_gene: TRBV4-1; len: 16; abundance: .; d_gene: .; CDR3nt: TGCGCCAGCAGCCCCTCCGGGGGACGAGGGATCAATGAGCAGTTCTTC; CDR3aa: CASSPSGGRGINEQFF
j_gene: TRBJ2-3; v_gene: TRBV7-2; len: 16; abundance: once; d_gene: .; CDR3nt: TGTGCCAGCAGCTTAATGGCCACGGGGAGCACAGATACGCAGTATTTT; CDR3aa: CASSLMATGSTDTQYF
j_gene: TRBJ1-1; v_gene: TRBV6-1; len: 13; abundance: .; d_gene: .; CDR3nt: TGTGCCAGCAGTGAAATGGAGTACACTGAAGCTTTCTTT; CDR3aa: CASSEMEYTEAFF
j_gene: TRBJ2-7; v_gene: TRBV27; len: 15; abundance: .; d_gene: .; CDR3nt: TGTGCCAGCAGTCCCCCGGGAGCAACCTCCTACGAGCAGTACTTC; CDR3aa: CASSPPGATSYEQYF
j_gene: TRBJ2-1; v_gene: TRBV5-1; len: 17; abundance: few; d_gene: .; CDR3nt: TGCGCCAGCAGCTTGGCCTCAAGGCGAAGCTCCTACAATGAGCAGTTCTTC; CDR3aa: CASSLASRRSSYNEQFF
j_gene: TRBJ2-5; v_gene: TRBV27; len: 13; abundance: .; d_gene: .; CDR3nt: TGTGCCAGCAGTTTGGTGGGGGGTGAGACCCAGTACTTC; CDR3aa: CASSLVGGETQYF
j_gene: TRBJ1-3; v_gene: TRBV9; len: 13; abundance: .; d_gene: .; CDR3nt: TGTGCCAGCAGCGTAGATGGAGGAAACACCATATATTTT; CDR3aa: CASSVDGGNTIYF
j_gene: TRBJ1-6; v_gene: TRBV5-8; len: 16; abundance: .; d_gene: .; CDR3nt: TGTGCCAGCAGCGGGGGTTTTCAGAACCATAATTCACCCCTCCACTTT; CDR3aa: CASSGGFQNHNSPLHF
j_gene: TRBJ2-1; v_gene: TRBV10-2; len: 16; abundance: .; d_gene: TRBD2; CDR3nt: TGCGCCAGCTATAGGTCGGGACTAGCGGTATACAATGAGCAGTTCTTC; CDR3aa: CASYRSGLAVYNEQFF
j_gene: TRBJ1-2; v_gene: TRBV29-1; len: 14; abundance: few; d_gene: .; CDR3nt: TGCAGCGTTACAACCGGGCCAGCCCACTATGGCTACACCTTC; CDR3aa: CSVTTGPAHYGYTF
j_gene: TRBJ1-2; v_gene: TRBV3-1/TRBV3-2; len: 12; abundance: few; d_gene: .; CDR3nt: TGTGCCAGCAGCCAAGATTACTATGGCTACACCTTC; CDR3aa: CASSQDYYGYTF
j_gene: TRBJ2-2; v_gene: TRBV11-3; len: 14; abundance: .; d_gene: .; CDR3nt: TGTGCCAGCAGCACGGGAGCGAACACCGGGGAGCTGTTTTTT; CDR3aa: CASSTGANTGELFF
j_gene: TRBJ1-1; v_gene: TRBV6-5; len: 13; abundance: few; d_gene: .; CDR3nt: TGTGCCAGCCGCGGCAGTCTCTTAACTGAAGCTTTCTTT; CDR3aa: CASRGSLLTEAFF